This is a list of T cell receptor beta chains from one sample in a study of cytomegalovirus exposure and HLA in healthy donors. Data came from immunoSEQ multiplex PCR; TCRdb stores just in-frame clones and leaves some out. The profile shows 210,000 or so clones, 80% to 90% of them singletons. The sequenced sample consisted of PBMCs. Every receptor here comes from a girl aged 2-10 years in good health and CMV-seronegative. Each CDR3 is given with its conserved first and last residue. Fields, in order: V gene, CDR3 protein.

TRBV10-2,CASSESGTQYF
TRBV7-9,CSSSPQGAPNYGYTF
TRBV6-1,CASSESRVGQPQHF
TRBV9,CASSQGARNTEAFF
TRBV5-1,CASHSGGLGNPNNEQFF
TRBV6-1,CASSAGILSGNTIYF
TRBV19,CASSISASGTDTQYF
TRBV5-1,CASSLGGGGALDTQYF
TRBV27,CASSAGTGFNEQFF
TRBV7-8,CASSLELPYGYTF
TRBV18,CASSPTGGHTYEQYF
TRBV4-2,CASSQVVAADTGELFF
TRBV27,CASSLSWGLIETQYF
TRBV7-9,CASSTRQGRPHYGYTF
TRBV5-1,CASSYETGPHSPLHF
TRBV11-2,CASSLRPGGSNQPQHF
TRBV27,CASSLSAGSSSYEQYF
TRBV6-1,CASLIGQVPWGYTF
TRBV4-1,CASSQRDRDRHEQYF
TRBV6-1,CASRTGVHTGELFF
TRBV7-9,CASSLAGTGGKGYTF
TRBV5-6,CASSIGQSNEKLFF
TRBV4-1,CASSQGAGNTIYF
TRBV6-5,CASRAGGNTGELFF
TRBV20-1,CSARGAMQYF
TRBV5-8,CASSLVTGYSNQPQHF
TRBV6-5,CASSSLGVFNEQYF
TRBV5-1,CASRRDTSSYEQYF
TRBV25-1,CASSWMGGGNEQYF
TRBV5-4,CASPGASGAGTDTQYF
TRBV18,CASSSTGEIETQYF
TRBV11-3,CASSLVPPPGHPYNEQFF
TRBV27,CASSFSGADTQYF
TRBV6-1,CASSVPPRETQYF
TRBV28,CASSLLRVTQYF
TRBV4-2,CASSQEDSMNTEAFF
TRBV9,CATSSQGYGYTF
TRBV30,CAWGGQGETEAFF
TRBV30,CAWSPSVSPQPQHF
TRBV5-8,CASSLFGGGAVKNIQYF
TRBV6-1,CASSNRDTSYGYTF
TRBV4-2,CASSQGGLAGGLTDTQYF